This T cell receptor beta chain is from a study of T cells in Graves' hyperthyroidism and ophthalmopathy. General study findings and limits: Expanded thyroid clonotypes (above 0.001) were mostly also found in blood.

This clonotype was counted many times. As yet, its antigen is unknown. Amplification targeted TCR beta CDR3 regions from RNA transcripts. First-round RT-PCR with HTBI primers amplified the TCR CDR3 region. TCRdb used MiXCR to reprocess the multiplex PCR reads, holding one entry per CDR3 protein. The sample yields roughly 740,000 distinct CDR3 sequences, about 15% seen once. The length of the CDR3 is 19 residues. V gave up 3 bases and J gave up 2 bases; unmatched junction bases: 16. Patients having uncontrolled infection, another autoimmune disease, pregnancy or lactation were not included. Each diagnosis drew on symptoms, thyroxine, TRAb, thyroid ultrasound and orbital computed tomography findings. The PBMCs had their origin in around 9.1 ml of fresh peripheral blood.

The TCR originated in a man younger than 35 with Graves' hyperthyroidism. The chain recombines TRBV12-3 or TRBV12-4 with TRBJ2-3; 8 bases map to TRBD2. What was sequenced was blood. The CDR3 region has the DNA TGTGCCAGCAGTTTGGGACATCGGGGAATAGCGGGGCACACAGATACGCAGTATTTT. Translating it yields CASSLGHRGIAGHTDTQYF.